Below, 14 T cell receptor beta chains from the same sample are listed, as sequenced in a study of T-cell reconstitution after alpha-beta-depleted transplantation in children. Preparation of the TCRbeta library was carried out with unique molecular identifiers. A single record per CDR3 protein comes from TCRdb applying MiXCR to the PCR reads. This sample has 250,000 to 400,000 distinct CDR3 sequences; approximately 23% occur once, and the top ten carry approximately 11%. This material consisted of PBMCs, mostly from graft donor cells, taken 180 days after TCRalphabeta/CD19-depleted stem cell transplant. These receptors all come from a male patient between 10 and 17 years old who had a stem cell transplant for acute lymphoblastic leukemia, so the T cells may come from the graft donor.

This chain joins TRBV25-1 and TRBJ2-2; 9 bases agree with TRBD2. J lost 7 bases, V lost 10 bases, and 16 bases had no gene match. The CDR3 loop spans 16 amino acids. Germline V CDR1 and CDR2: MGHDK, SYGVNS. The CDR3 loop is CATTHPGLAIGGELFF. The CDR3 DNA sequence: TGTGCCACCACTCATCCGGGACTAGCCATCGGCGGGGAGCTGTTTTTT. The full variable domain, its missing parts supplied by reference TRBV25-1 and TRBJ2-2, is EADIYQTPRYLVIGTGKKITLECSQTMGHDKMYWYQQDPGMELHLIHYSYGVNSTEKGDLSSESTVSRIRTEHFPLTLESARPSHTSQYLCATTHPGLAIGGELFFGEGSRLTVL.

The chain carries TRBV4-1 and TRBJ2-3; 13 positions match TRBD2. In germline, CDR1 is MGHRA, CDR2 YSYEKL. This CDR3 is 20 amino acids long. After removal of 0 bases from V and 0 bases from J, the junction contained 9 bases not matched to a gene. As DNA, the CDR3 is TGCGCCAGCAGCCAAGATTCCAGCGGACTAGCGGGGGCTAGCACAGATACGCAGTATTTT. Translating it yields CASSQDSSGLAGASTDTQYF.

The CDR3 here is CASSQELDSGQETQYF. CDR3 DNA sequence: TGCGCCAGCAGCCAAGAGTTGGATAGCGGGCAAGAGACCCAGTACTTC. The J gene is TRBJ2-5, the V gene TRBV4-1, with 7 bases aligning to TRBD2. V shed 0 bases and J 2 bases; nucleotides not matched to a gene: 6. This CDR3 comprises 16 residues. In germline, CDR1 is MGHRA, CDR2 YSYEKL.

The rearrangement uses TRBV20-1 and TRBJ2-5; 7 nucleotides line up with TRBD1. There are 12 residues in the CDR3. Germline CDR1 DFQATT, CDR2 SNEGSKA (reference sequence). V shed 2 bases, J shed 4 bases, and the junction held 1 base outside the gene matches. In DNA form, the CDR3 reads TGCAGTGCTAGACGGACAGGAGAGACCCAGTACTTC. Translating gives CSARRTGETQYF.

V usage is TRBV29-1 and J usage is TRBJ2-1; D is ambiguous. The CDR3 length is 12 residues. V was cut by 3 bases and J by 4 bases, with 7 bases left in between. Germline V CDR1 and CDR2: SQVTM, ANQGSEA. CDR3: CSVDSGYNEQFF. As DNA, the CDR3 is TGCAGCGTTGATTCGGGTTACAATGAGCAGTTCTTC.

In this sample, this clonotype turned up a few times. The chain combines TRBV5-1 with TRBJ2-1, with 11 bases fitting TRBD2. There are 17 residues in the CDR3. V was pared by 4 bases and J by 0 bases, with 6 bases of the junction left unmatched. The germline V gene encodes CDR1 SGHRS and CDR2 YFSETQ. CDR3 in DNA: TGCGCCAGCAGCCGCTTAGCGGGAGGGGGCTCCTACAATGAGCAGTTCTTC. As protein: CASSRLAGGGSYNEQFF.

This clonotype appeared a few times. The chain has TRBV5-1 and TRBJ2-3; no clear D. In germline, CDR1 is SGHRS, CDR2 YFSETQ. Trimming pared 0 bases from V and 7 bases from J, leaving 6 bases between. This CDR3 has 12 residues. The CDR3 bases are TGCGCCAGCAGCTTGGCAGCGAATACGCAGTATTTT. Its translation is CASSLAANTQYF.

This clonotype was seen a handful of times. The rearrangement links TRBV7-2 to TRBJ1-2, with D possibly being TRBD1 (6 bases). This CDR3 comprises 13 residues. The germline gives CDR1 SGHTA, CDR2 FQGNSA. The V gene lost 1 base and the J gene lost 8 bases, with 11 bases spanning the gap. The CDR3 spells CASSLGGRGGYTF. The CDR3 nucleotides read TGTGCCAGCAGCTTAGGAGGGAGGGGGGGCTACACCTTC. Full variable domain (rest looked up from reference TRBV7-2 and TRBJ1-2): GAGVSQSPSNKVTEKGKDVELRCDPISGHTALYWYRQSLGQGLEFLIYFQGNSAPDKSGLPSDRFSAERTGGSVSTLTIQRTQQEDSAVYLCASSLGGRGGYTFGSGTRLTVV.

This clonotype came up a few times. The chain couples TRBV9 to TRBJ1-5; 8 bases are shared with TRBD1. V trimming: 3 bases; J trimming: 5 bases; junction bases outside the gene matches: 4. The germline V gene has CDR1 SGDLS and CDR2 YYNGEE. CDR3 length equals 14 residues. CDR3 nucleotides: TGTGCCAGCAGCGCAGACAGGGGCTATCAGCCCCAGCATTTT. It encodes CASSADRGYQPQHF. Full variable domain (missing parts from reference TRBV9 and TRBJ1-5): DSGVTQTPKHLITATGQRVTLRCSPRSGDLSVYWYQQSLDQGLQFLIQYYNGEERAKGNILERFSAQQFPDLHSELNLSSLELGDSALYFCASSADRGYQPQHFGDGTRLSIL.

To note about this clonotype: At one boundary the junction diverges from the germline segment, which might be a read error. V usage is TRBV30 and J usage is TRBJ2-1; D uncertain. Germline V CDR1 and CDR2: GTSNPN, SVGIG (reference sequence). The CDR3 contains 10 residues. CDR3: CAWGYNQQFF. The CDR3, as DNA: TGTGCCTGGGGGTACAATCAGCAGTTCTTC.

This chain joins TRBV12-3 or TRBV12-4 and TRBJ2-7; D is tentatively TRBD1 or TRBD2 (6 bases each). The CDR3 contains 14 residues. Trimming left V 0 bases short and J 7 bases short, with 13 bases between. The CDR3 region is CASSLARGLGEQYF. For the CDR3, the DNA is TGTGCCAGCAGTTTAGCCCGGGGGCTCGGGGAGCAGTACTTC.

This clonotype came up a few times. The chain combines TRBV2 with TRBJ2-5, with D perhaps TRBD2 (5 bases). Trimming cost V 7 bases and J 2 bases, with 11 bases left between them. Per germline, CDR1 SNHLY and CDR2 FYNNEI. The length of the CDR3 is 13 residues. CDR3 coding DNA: TGTGCCAGCACCTCAGCGGTACAAGAGACCCAGTACTTC. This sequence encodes CASTSAVQETQYF. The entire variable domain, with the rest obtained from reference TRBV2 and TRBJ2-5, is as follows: EPEVTQTPSHQVTQMGQEVILRCVPISNHLYFYWYRQILGQKVEFLVSFYNNEISEKSEIFDDQFSVERPDGSNFTLKIRSTKLEDSAMYFCASTSAVQETQYFGPGTRLLVL.

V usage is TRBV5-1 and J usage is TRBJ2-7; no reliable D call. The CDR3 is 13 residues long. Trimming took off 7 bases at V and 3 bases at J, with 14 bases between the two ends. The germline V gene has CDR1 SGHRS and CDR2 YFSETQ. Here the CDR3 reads CASLGSGSYEQYF. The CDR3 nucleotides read TGCGCCAGCCTGGGCAGTGGTAGCTACGAGCAGTACTTC.

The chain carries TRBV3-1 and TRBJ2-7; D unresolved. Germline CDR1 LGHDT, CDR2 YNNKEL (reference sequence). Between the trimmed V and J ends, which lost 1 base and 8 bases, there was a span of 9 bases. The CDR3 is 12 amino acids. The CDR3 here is CASSQGYSQQYF. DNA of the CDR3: TGTGCCAGCAGCCAAGGGTATTCTCAGCAGTACTTC.